The 15 T cell receptor gamma chains given below trace back to one sample, sequenced in a study of Vδ1+ human thymocytes. Broader study findings: Highly polyclonal TRG and TRD repertoires with Gaussian CDR3 length distributions appeared in thymus.

Their recognized antigens are unknown. Sequences come from RNA converted to cDNA by reverse transcription. Multiplex PCR used pooled V-gene forward primers and a constant-region reverse primer to amplify CDR3s. TCRdb processed the multiplex PCR reads again with the CATT caller. The sample yields 9,000 or so gamma-chain clones, 50% to 65% seen once. The material sequenced was Vdelta1+ gamma-delta thymocytes from the thymus. The subset here: FACS-sorted CD3+ TCRalphabeta- TCRVdelta1+ TCRVdelta2- thymocytes. The source of these receptors is a girl less than two years old who had congenital heart surgery.

The chain couples TRGV2 to TRGJP2. TCRdb is silent on the J gene; assignment here came from matching the DNA to germline. This CDR3 has 18 residues. Germline values: CDR1 EGSNGY, CDR2 YDSYNSKV. The ends lost 1 base at V and 5 bases at J; junction bases unmatched: 16. The CDR3 protein is CATWDGTRSRGSDWIKTF. CDR3 DNA: TGTGCCACCTGGGACGGCACCAGGTCCCGAGGAAGTGATTGGATCAAGACGTTT.

This clone was detected a few times. The genes are TRGV3 and TRGJ1 or TRGJ2. TCRdb is silent on the J gene; assignment here came from matching the DNA to germline. V lost 0 bases, J lost 12 bases, and 8 bases stayed unmatched. Per germline, CDR1 VTNTFY and CDR2 YDVSTARD (reference sequence). The CDR3 has 12 residues. In nucleotides, the CDR3 is TGTGCCACCTGGGACAGGCGGGGGGGGAAACTCTTT. Residues: CATWDRRGGKLF.

The chain couples TRGV3 to TRGJ1 or TRGJ2. Because TCRdb records no J gene, it was assigned here through a match of the DNA to germline. Germline V gene sequence: CDR1 VTNTFY, CDR2 YDVSTARD (reference sequence). V was pared by 3 bases and J by 3 bases, with 8 bases of the junction left unmatched. The CDR3 has 14 residues. CDR3 bases: TGTGCCACCTGGGACGAAAAGGTTTATTATAAGAAACTCTTT. The encoded protein is CATWDEKVYYKKLF.

This clone was seen once. This chain uses TRGV9 with TRGJ1 or TRGJ2. The J gene was missing in TCRdb and was found by matching the end of the DNA to germline. There are 11 residues in the CDR3. Per germline, CDR1 GITISATS and CDR2 ISYDGTV (reference sequence). V shed 5 bases, J shed 8 bases, and the junction held 6 bases outside the gene matches. The CDR3 nucleotides read TGTGCCTTGTGGGGTTGGCATAAGAAACTCTTT. Residues: CALWGWHKKLF.

V is TRGV9 and J is TRGJ1 or TRGJ2. Since TCRdb gives no J gene, matching the DNA to germline was used here to assign it. CDR1 and CDR2 (germline): GITISATS, ISYDGTV (reference sequence). The CDR3 is 11 residues long. V was pared by 0 bases and J by 12 bases, with 5 bases of the junction left unmatched. DNA of the CDR3: TGTGCCTTGTGGGAGGTGCCATGGAAACTCTTT. Its translation: CALWEVPWKLF.

This clone has more than one count but fewer than ten. The sample holds other DNA sequences that translate to the same CDR3. The J gene is TRGJP2, the V gene TRGV2. Matching the DNA to germline supplied the J gene, which TCRdb does not give. The CDR3 totals 16 residues. J gave up 3 bases and V 0 bases, and 7 bases lay outside the gene matches. CDR1 is EGSNGY, CDR2 YDSYNSKV, per germline. The CDR3 sequence is CATWDGLSGSDWIKTF. In DNA form, the CDR3 reads TGTGCCACCTGGGACGGGCTAAGTGGTAGTGATTGGATCAAGACGTTT.

The V gene is TRGV9, the J gene TRGJP. The J gene is absent in TCRdb and was assigned here via DNA matching to germline. CDR1 GITISATS and CDR2 ISYDGTV come from the germline V gene (reference sequence). This CDR3 comprises 19 residues. The junction had 11 bases not matched to a gene; V was cut back by 2 bases and J by 4 bases. CDR3 in DNA: TGTGCCTTGTGGGAGGCACCTGAACCACAAGAGTTGGGCAAAAAAATCAAGGTATTT. The encoded protein is CALWEAPEPQELGKKIKVF.

The J gene is TRGJ1 or TRGJ2, the V gene TRGV3. No J gene was available from TCRdb, and it was assigned here by a germline match of the DNA. V was pared by 0 bases and J by 5 bases, with 7 bases of the junction left unmatched. CDR3 length: 14 amino acids. Germline-derived CDR1 and CDR2 are VTNTFY and YDVSTARD (reference sequence). CDR3 sequence (DNA): TGTGCCACCTGGGACAGGCTAGAAAATTATAAGAAACTCTTT. It specifies CATWDRLENYKKLF.

Remarks on this clone: This sample also contains other DNA sequences that code for the same CDR3. The chain carries TRGV9 and TRGJ1 or TRGJ2. TCRdb leaves out the J gene; it was filled in here by matching the DNA to germline. Unmatched junction bases numbered 5, after V lost 0 bases and J lost 12 bases. The length of the CDR3 is 11 residues. Germline values: CDR1 GITISATS, CDR2 ISYDGTV (reference sequence). CDR3 sequence reads: CALWEVLGKLF. CDR3 DNA sequence: TGTGCCTTGTGGGAGGTGCTTGGGAAACTCTTT.

The chain links TRGV2 to TRGJ1 or TRGJ2. TCRdb gives no J gene; it was assigned here by matching the DNA to germline. Germline CDR1 and CDR2: EGSNGY and YDSYNSKV. The CDR3 runs to 15 residues. V shed 4 bases, J shed 3 bases, and the junction held 12 bases outside the gene matches. The CDR3, as DNA: TGTGCCACCTGGGATGCCCCCCGCATTTATTATAAGAAACTCTTT. The encoded protein is CATWDAPRIYYKKLF.

The chain carries TRGV9 and TRGJ1 or TRGJ2. TCRdb leaves out the J gene; it was filled in here by matching the DNA to germline. The CDR3 contains 14 residues. Germline V gives CDR1 GITISATS, CDR2 ISYDGTV (reference sequence). V lost 0 bases to trimming and J lost 6 bases; unmatched junction nucleotides: 8. The CDR3 DNA reads as TGTGCCTTGTGGGAGGTGCAAAGTGGTTATAAGAAACTCTTT. It codes for CALWEVQSGYKKLF.

This rearrangement joins TRGV5 to TRGJP2. No J gene is reported in TCRdb; it was inferred here by comparing the DNA with germline. With V trimmed by 0 bases and J by 5 bases, 6 bases remained unmatched. Germline V gene data show CDR1 as VINAFY and CDR2 as YDVSNSKD. This CDR3 spans 15 amino acids. The CDR3 DNA reads as TGTGCCACCTGGGACAGGCGAGTAAGTGATTGGATCAAGACGTTT. Amino acid sequence: CATWDRRVSDWIKTF.

The chain is built from TRGV8 and TRGJ1 or TRGJ2. TCRdb supplies no J gene; here it was assigned by aligning the nucleotide sequence to germline. V shed 5 bases, J shed 2 bases, and the junction held 6 bases outside the gene matches. This CDR3 has 13 amino acids. In germline, CDR1 is VENAVY, CDR2 YDSYNSRV. The CDR3 loop is CATWGEDYYKKLF. CDR3 DNA sequence: TGTGCCACCTGGGGGGAGGATTATTATAAGAAACTCTTT.

The rearrangement joins TRGV5 to TRGJ1 or TRGJ2. The J gene, left out of TCRdb, was set here by checking the DNA against germline. V lost 3 bases and J lost 0; bases outside the gene matches: 11. The CDR3 has 16 residues. Germline-derived CDR1 and CDR2 are VINAFY and YDVSNSKD. CDR3 protein: CATWDQGYSNYYKKLF. For the CDR3, the DNA is TGTGCCACCTGGGACCAGGGATATTCGAATTATTATAAGAAACTCTTT.

The gene calls are TRGV3 and TRGJ1 or TRGJ2. Here the J gene was assigned by germline matching of the DNA, as TCRdb has none. Germline V CDR1 and CDR2: VTNTFY, YDVSTARD (reference sequence). The V gene end was trimmed by 0 bases and the J gene end by 5 bases; junction bases not matched to a gene: 7. The CDR3 totals 14 residues. In DNA, the CDR3 is TGTGCCACCTGGGACAGGCGGGAAAATTATAAGAAACTCTTT. Translation gives CATWDRRENYKKLF.